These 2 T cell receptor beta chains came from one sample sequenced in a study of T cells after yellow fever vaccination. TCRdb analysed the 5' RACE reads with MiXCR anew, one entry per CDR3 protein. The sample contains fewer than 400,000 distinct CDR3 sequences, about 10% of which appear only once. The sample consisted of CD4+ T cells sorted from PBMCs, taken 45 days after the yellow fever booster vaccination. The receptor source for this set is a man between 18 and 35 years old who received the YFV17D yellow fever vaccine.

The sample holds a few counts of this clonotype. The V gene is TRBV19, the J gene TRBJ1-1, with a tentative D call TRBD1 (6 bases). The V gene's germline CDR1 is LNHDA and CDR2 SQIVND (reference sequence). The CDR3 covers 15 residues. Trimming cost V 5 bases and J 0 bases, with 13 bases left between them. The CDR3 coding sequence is TGTGCCAGTAGTCAGACAGGCCGGGTGAACACTGAAGCTTTCTTT. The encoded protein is CASSQTGRVNTEAFF.

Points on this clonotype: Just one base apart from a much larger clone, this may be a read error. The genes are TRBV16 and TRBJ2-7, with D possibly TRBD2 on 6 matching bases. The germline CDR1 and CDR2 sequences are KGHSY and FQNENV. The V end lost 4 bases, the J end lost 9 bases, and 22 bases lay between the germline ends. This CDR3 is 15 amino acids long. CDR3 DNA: TGTGCCAGCAGCCCACGAGGAGAGGGAGGTGGCGTGCAGTACTTC. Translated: CASSPRGEGGGVQYF.